This T cell receptor (beta chain) was captured by sequencing in a study of blood T cell repertoires in COVID-19. This clone has just a few counts. Germline loops: CDR1 MNHEY, CDR2 SVGAGI. V was cut by 5 bases and J by 1 base, with 13 bases left in between. CDR3 length: 15 residues. Measured with immunoSEQ multiplex PCR; TCRdb has only the in-frame clones, and not every one. This table has about 480,000 clones, roughly 88% appearing once. What was sequenced was peripheral blood. This TCR came from a woman aged 45-60 years with COVID-19, enrolled during active disease. This rearrangement joins TRBV6-5 to TRBJ2-3; D not certain. Here the CDR3 reads CASSRQSVGTDTQYF. CDR3 coding DNA: TGTGCCAGCAGTCGCCAAAGTGTAGGCACAGATACGCAGTATTTT.